Listed here are 17 T cell receptor beta chains from one sample, sequenced in a study of blood T cell repertoires in COVID-19. Assay: immunoSEQ multiplex PCR; the TCRdb copy retains only in-frame clones and omits some. The sample contains about 230,000 clones, 65% to 90% of which appear only once. Source material: peripheral blood. These receptors came from a woman in her fifties or sixties with acute or convalescent COVID-19.

This clone was counted a single time. The chain joins TRBV9 to TRBJ1-2; TRBD1 matches 8 bases. The CDR3 runs 12 residues. The ends lost 3 bases at V and 7 bases at J; junction bases unmatched: 2. The germline CDR1 and CDR2 sequences are SGDLS and YYNGEE. The CDR3 DNA reads TGTGCCAGCAGCGCAGGGGGCAGTGGCTACACCTTC. Translation gives CASSAGGSGYTF. The full variable domain, in which reference TRBV9 and TRBJ1-2 provide the parts outside the CDR3, is DSGVTQTPKHLITATGQRVTLRCSPRSGDLSVYWYQQSLDQGLQFLIQYYNGEERAKGNILERFSAQQFPDLHSELNLSSLELGDSALYFCASSAGGSGYTFGSGTRLTVV.

The chain recombines TRBV28 with TRBJ1-1, with D maybe TRBD1 (6 bases). V lost 5 bases to trimming and J lost 4 bases, with 17 bases between them. Germline V gene sequence: CDR1 MDHEN, CDR2 SYDVKM. The CDR3 totals 15 residues. CDR3 protein: CASSLGGAQVTEAFF. The CDR3 DNA reads TGTGCCAGCAGTCTCGGGGGGGCGCAGGTCACTGAAGCTTTCTTT.

The V and J genes are TRBV12-3 or TRBV12-4 and TRBJ2-7, with D unclear. CDR3 length equals 11 residues. V was pared by 3 bases and J by 6 bases, with 6 bases between. The CDR3 loop reads CASSFTGEQYF. The CDR3 DNA sequence: TGTGCCAGCAGTTTCACGGGCGAGCAGTACTTC.

This sequence joins TRBV9 and TRBJ2-7, with D uncertain. There are 14 residues in the CDR3. Trimming shortened V by 0 bases and J by 0 bases, and 7 bases separated the two germline ends. Germline values: CDR1 SGDLS, CDR2 YYNGEE. As DNA, the CDR3 is TGTGCCAGCAGCGTAGGTAGCCGCTCCTACGAGCAGTACTTC. Translation gives CASSVGSRSYEQYF.

The CDR3 DNA reads TGTGCCAGCAGCCCAGACAACAGGGGCCCGTTGGAGACCCAGTACTTC. Translation gives CASSPDNRGPLETQYF. This chain joins TRBV7-9 and TRBJ2-5, with 7 positions matching TRBD1. Per the germline V gene, CDR1 is SEHNR and CDR2 is FQNEAQ (reference sequence). With V trimmed by 5 bases and J by 5 bases, 14 bases remained unmatched. The CDR3 sequence is 16 residues long. Filled out from reference TRBV7-9 and TRBJ2-5, the complete variable domain reads DTGVSQNPRHKITKRGQNVTFRCDPISEHNRLYWYRQTLGQGPEFLTYFQNEAQLEKSRLLSDRFSAERPKGSFSTLEIQRTEQGDSAMYLCASSPDNRGPLETQYFGPGTRLLVL.

The chain combines TRBV28 with TRBJ1-1, with no clear D. V dropped 6 bases and J dropped 5 bases, with 7 bases sitting between them. From germline, CDR1 is MDHEN and CDR2 SYDVKM. The CDR3 covers 11 residues. CDR3 protein: CASRRWTEAFF. The CDR3 DNA follows: TGTGCCAGCAGGCGGTGGACTGAAGCTTTCTTT.

This clone was picked up a small number of times. The rearrangement uses TRBV7-2 and TRBJ1-5, with unresolved D. The CDR3 spans 13 residues. Germline lookup yields CDR1 SGHTA and CDR2 FQGNSA. Between the trimmed V and J ends, which lost 4 bases and 0 bases, there was a span of 4 bases. CDR3 in amino acids: CASSSYSNQPQHF. The CDR3 DNA reads as TGTGCCAGCAGCTCGTATAGCAATCAGCCCCAGCATTTT.

The chain recombines TRBV3-1 (or the pseudogene TRBV3-2) with TRBJ1-1; weak D call: TRBD1 (6 bases). Germline V gene sequence: CDR1 LGHDT, CDR2 YNNKEL (reference sequence). The CDR3 runs to 13 residues. Trimming shortened V by 6 bases and J by 6 bases, and 14 bases separated the two germline ends. The CDR3, as DNA: TGTGCCAGCAGTCGACAGGAATTCTCTGAAGCTTTCTTT. Translating it yields CASSRQEFSEAFF.

The chain uses TRBV5-4 and TRBJ1-5; 9 bases map to TRBD1. CDR1 is SGHNT and CDR2 is YYREEE in the germline V gene (reference sequence). This CDR3 is 13 amino acids long. With V trimmed by 3 bases and J by 7 bases, 2 bases remained unmatched. The CDR3 region is CASSSGQGQPQHF. As DNA, the CDR3 is TGTGCCAGCAGCTCCGGACAGGGGCAGCCCCAGCATTTT.

This chain connects TRBV3-1 (or the pseudogene TRBV3-2) to TRBJ1-3; 7 nucleotides match TRBD1. This CDR3 spans 15 amino acids. Per the germline V gene, CDR1 is LGHDT and CDR2 is YNNKEL (reference sequence). Losses at the gene ends were 4 bases for V and 1 base for J; bases not matched to a gene: 4. The CDR3 DNA sequence: TGTGCCAGCAGCCCTACAGGGGCATCTGGAAACACCATATATTTT. As protein: CASSPTGASGNTIYF.

CDR3 sequence reads: CASSKGGGNSEKLFF. DNA of the CDR3: TGTGCCAGCAGTAAAGGGGGCGGGAACAGCGAAAAACTGTTTTTT. This sequence joins TRBV28 and TRBJ1-4, with TRBD1 identical over 7 bases. This CDR3 is built from 15 residues. Trimming at V came to 5 bases and at J to 8 bases, leaving 11 bases not matched to a gene. The germline gives CDR1 MDHEN, CDR2 SYDVKM.

The genes are TRBV5-1 and TRBJ2-3, with a possible D match to TRBD2 (6 bases). Trimming pared 4 bases from V and 5 bases from J, leaving 14 bases between. This CDR3 spans 14 amino acids. Germline V CDR1 and CDR2: SGHRS, YFSETQ. Here the CDR3 DNA reads TGCGCCAGCAGCCTCTCGGGGGAGAGAGATACGCAGTATTTT. Its protein is CASSLSGERDTQYF.

In its sample, this clone was seen a few times. The chain has TRBV7-2 and TRBJ2-3; TRBD2 matches at 9 bases. Trimming took 3 bases from V and 3 from J; bases not matched to a gene: 4. Germline V gives CDR1 SGHTA, CDR2 FQGNSA. CDR3 length equals 15 residues. CDR3 residues: CASSFSGSLTDTQYF. CDR3 nucleotide sequence: TGTGCCAGCAGCTTTAGCGGGAGCTTGACAGATACGCAGTATTTT.

The CDR3: CASSYLTGNYGYTF. In DNA form, the CDR3 reads TGTGCCAGCAGTTACCTCACGGGGAACTATGGCTACACCTTC. The rearrangement links TRBV6-5 to TRBJ1-2; D unresolved. CDR3 length equals 14 residues. From germline, CDR1 is MNHEY and CDR2 SVGAGI. Trimming took off 2 bases at V and 2 bases at J, with 9 bases between the two ends.

The chain carries TRBV24-1 and TRBJ2-1, with TRBD2 identical over 13 bases. Per the germline V gene, CDR1 is KGHDR and CDR2 is SFDVKD. V shed 4 bases and J 0 bases; nucleotides not matched to a gene: 8. This CDR3 contains 19 residues. The CDR3 nucleotides read TGTGCCACCAGTGAGGCCGGGACTAGCGGGACCAGCTCCTACAATGAGCAGTTCTTC. It yields the protein CATSEAGTSGTSSYNEQFF.

This rearrangement joins TRBV4-1 to TRBJ2-5; 7 nucleotides match TRBD1. The CDR3 consists of 14 residues. Germline assignment: CDR1 MGHRA and CDR2 YSYEKL. V trimming: 5 bases; J trimming: 0 bases; junction bases outside the gene matches: 3. Here the CDR3 DNA reads TGCGCCAGCAGCAAGACAGGGTACCAAGAGACCCAGTACTTC. Translated, it gives CASSKTGYQETQYF.

The chain employs TRBV11-2 and TRBJ2-1; 11 nucleotides match TRBD2. Germline CDR1 is SGHAT and CDR2 is FQNNGV. The V gene end was trimmed by 0 bases and the J gene end by 8 bases; junction bases not matched to a gene: 9. The CDR3 has 17 amino acids. The CDR3 region is CASSLDPSGGRMDEQFF. The CDR3 DNA follows: TGTGCCAGCAGCTTAGACCCTAGCGGGGGGAGGATGGATGAGCAGTTCTTC.